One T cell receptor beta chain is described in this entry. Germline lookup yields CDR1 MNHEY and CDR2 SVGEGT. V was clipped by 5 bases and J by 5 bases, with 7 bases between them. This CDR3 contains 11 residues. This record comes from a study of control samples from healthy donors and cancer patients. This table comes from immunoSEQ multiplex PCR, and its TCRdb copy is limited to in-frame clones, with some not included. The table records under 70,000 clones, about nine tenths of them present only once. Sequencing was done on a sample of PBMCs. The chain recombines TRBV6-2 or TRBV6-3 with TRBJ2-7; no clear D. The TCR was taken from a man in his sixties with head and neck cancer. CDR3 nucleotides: TGTGCCAGCAGTCGTCGGGACGAGCAGTACTTC. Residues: CASSRRDEQYF.